This T cell receptor (beta chain) emerged from a study of blood T cell repertoires in COVID-19. Across the study: Sites across the United States, Italy and Spain contributed samples from acute and convalescent COVID-19. PBMCs, B-cell-depleted T cells, or T cells provided the cDNA or gDNA that made up the material.

Original methodology: Scientists estimated how many nucleated cells there were by amplifying reference gene primers. The assay was immunoSEQ multiplex PCR, and TCRdb's table has in-frame clones only and misses some. V, J and clone size reflect that table, while D and trimming were determined from the DNA. This sample has 250,000 to 300,000 clones, with less than 90% found just once. The table lists this clone with a few counts. V was pared by 0 bases and J by 2 bases, with 7 bases between. The germline V gene has CDR1 MGHRA and CDR2 YSYEKL. The CDR3 is made up of 14 amino acids. The gene calls are TRBV4-1 and TRBJ1-2; unclear D gene. The receptor's source is a man between 60 and 70 years old who had recovered from COVID-19. Sequencing was carried out using peripheral blood. CDR3 residues: CASSQDEGNYGYTF. The CDR3 DNA reads as TGCGCCAGCAGCCAAGATGAGGGAAACTATGGCTACACCTTC.